This is a list of T cell receptor beta chains from one sample in a study of graft-versus-host responses after intestinal transplantation. The assay was immunoSEQ multiplex PCR, and TCRdb's table has in-frame clones only and misses some. This sample yields approximately 12,000 clones, of which about 70% are seen a single time; about 4.3% belongs to the top ten. Specimen: ileum tissue, collected roughly 4.5 months after intestinal transplantation. The receptors come from a human patient who received an intestinal transplant, so some T cells may come from the graft donor. Both conserved end residues are part of each CDR3. D genes are given only for firm matches. Clone size is shown for a subset of rows, as once, few, many or a class of expanded clone.

cdr3_aa	cdr3_nt	cdr3_length	d_call	clone_size	j_call	v_call
CASSLAQGVYGYTF	TGCGCCAGCAGCTTGGCACAGGGTGTCTATGGCTACACCTTC	14	-	-	TRBJ1-2	TRBV5-1
CASSLSQSLYNEQFF	TGTGCCAGCAGCTTGAGCCAAAGCCTTTACAATGAGCAGTTCTTC	15	-	-	TRBJ2-1	TRBV5-4
CASSLAHSGANVLTF	TGTGCCAGCAGCTTAGCCCACTCTGGGGCCAACGTCCTGACTTTC	15	-	-	TRBJ2-6	TRBV11-2
CAISEGQTTDTQYF	TGTGCCATCAGTGAGGGACAGACCACAGATACGCAGTATTTT	14	-	-	TRBJ2-3	TRBV10-3
CSARQQETQYF	TGCAGTGCTAGACAGCAAGAGACCCAGTACTTC	11	-	-	TRBJ2-5	TRBV20-1
CASTPAGDQPQHF	TGTGCCAGCACCCCGGCAGGGGATCAGCCCCAGCATTTT	13	-	-	TRBJ1-5	TRBV28
CSVGGDSRQYF	TGCAGCGTTGGGGGCGACTCCAGGCAGTACTTC	11	-	-	TRBJ2-7	TRBV29-1
CASSQGQAGLGNEQFF	TGCGCCAGCAGCCAAGGCCAAGCGGGCCTCGGCAATGAGCAGTTCTTC	16	-	-	TRBJ2-1	TRBV4-1
CASSLEVGQGVYGYTF	TGTGCCAGCAGCTTAGAAGTGGGACAGGGTGTTTATGGCTACACCTTC	16	TRBD1	-	TRBJ1-2	TRBV7-8
CASSQEILQDTDTQYF	TGTGCCAGCAGCCAAGAGATTTTACAGGACACAGATACGCAGTATTTT	16	-	-	TRBJ2-3	TRBV5-4
CASTDSEGGPDTQYF	TGTGCCAGCACCGATTCCGAAGGGGGACCGGATACGCAGTATTTT	15	-	-	TRBJ2-3	TRBV6-1
CASREGIGGGELFF	TGCGCCAGCAGGGAAGGGATAGGGGGCGGGGAGCTGTTTTTT	14	-	few	TRBJ2-2	TRBV4-3
CASSYGLSYEQYF	TGTGCCAGCAGTTACGGCCTCTCCTACGAGCAGTACTTC	13	-	-	TRBJ2-7	TRBV6-5
CASRPGGIETNEQFF	TGTGCCAGCAGACCCGGGGGGATCGAAACCAATGAGCAGTTCTTC	15	TRBD2	few	TRBJ2-1	TRBV11-3
CASRLNRDRGSEGYTF	TGCGCCAGCAGGCTAAACCGGGACAGGGGCTCGGAGGGCTACACCTTC	16	TRBD1	-	TRBJ1-2	TRBV23-1
CASSSQGAGNTIYF	TGCGCCAGCAGCTCACAGGGGGCTGGAAACACCATATATTTT	14	TRBD1	medium-sized	TRBJ1-3	TRBV5-1
CASSREAHEQYF	TGTGCCAGCAGCCGGGAGGCCCACGAGCAGTACTTC	12	TRBD2	few	TRBJ2-7	TRBV11-3
CASSLSGTGGDEQYF	TGCGCCAGCAGCCTGTCCGGGACAGGGGGCGACGAGCAGTACTTC	15	TRBD1	few	TRBJ2-7	TRBV5-1
CAISEWDGGKLFF	TGTGCCATCAGTGAGTGGGACGGGGGAAAACTGTTTTTT	13	-	-	TRBJ1-4	TRBV10-3
CASSAEATSTDTQYF	TGTGCCAGCAGTGCGGAAGCGACTAGCACAGATACGCAGTATTTT	15	-	few	TRBJ2-3	TRBV6-4
CASSPGGGTGELFF	TGTGCCAGCAGCCCCGGGGGTGGCACCGGGGAGCTGTTTTTT	14	-	-	TRBJ2-2	TRBV6-5
CASSDPSGDRAHGELFF	TGTGCCAGCAGTGACCCAAGTGGGGACAGGGCGCACGGGGAGCTGTTTTTT	17	TRBD1	-	TRBJ2-2	TRBV25-1
CASSLEPLSWGEETQYF	TGCGCCAGCAGCTTGGAGCCCCTTTCCTGGGGCGAAGAGACCCAGTACTTC	17	-	-	TRBJ2-5	TRBV5-1
CASSRKTFTGELFF	TGTGCCAGCAGCCGTAAGACATTCACCGGGGAGCTGTTTTTT	14	-	-	TRBJ2-2	TRBV14
CASTRGRDFEQYF	TGTGCCAGCACAAGAGGCCGGGACTTCGAGCAGTACTTC	13	-	once	TRBJ2-7	TRBV6-1
CASSLQVPGEQFF	TGTGCCAGCAGTTTACAGGTTCCCGGTGAGCAGTTCTTC	13	-	-	TRBJ2-1	TRBV28
CASSTPQRETHEQYF	TGTGCCAGCTCAACCCCCCAGCGGGAGACCCACGAGCAGTACTTC	15	TRBD2	once	TRBJ2-7	TRBV18
CASSFVWLGALVVGTYEQYF	TGTGCCAGCAGTTTTGTTTGGTTAGGGGCCCTAGTGGTGGGAACCTACGAGCAGTACTTC	20	-	-	TRBJ2-7	TRBV28
CASSQGSILDYEQYF	TGCGCCAGCAGCCAAGGGAGCATCCTAGACTACGAGCAGTACTTC	15	-	-	TRBJ2-7	TRBV4-3
CASSPRTGGSGNTIYF	TGTGCCAGCTCACCACGAACAGGGGGCTCTGGAAACACCATATATTTT	16	TRBD1	-	TRBJ1-3	TRBV18
CASSPPRTGYNEQFF	TGTGCCAGCTCACCACCACGGACAGGCTACAATGAGCAGTTCTTC	15	TRBD1	few	TRBJ2-1	TRBV18
CASKRGHAIGANVLTF	TGTGCCAGTAAGCGGGGCCACGCGATAGGGGCCAACGTCCTGACTTTC	16	TRBD2	-	TRBJ2-6	TRBV19
CASSQGSGGGPLSTDTQYF	TGTGCCAGCAGCCAGGGGAGCGGGGGGGGCCCGTTGAGCACAGATACGCAGTATTTT	19	TRBD2	-	TRBJ2-3	TRBV4-2
CASSFSQGAGRGTDTQYF	TGTGCCAGCAGCTTTTCCCAGGGGGCGGGACGAGGCACAGATACGCAGTATTTT	18	TRBD1	-	TRBJ2-3	TRBV11-2
CASFTGEGNQPQHF	TGTGCCAGTTTCACAGGGGAAGGCAATCAGCCCCAGCATTTT	14	TRBD1	medium-sized	TRBJ1-5	TRBV6-1
CASSAFTDSPLHF	TGTGCCAGCAGCGCCTTTACGGATTCACCCCTCCACTTT	13	-	-	TRBJ1-6	TRBV9
CASSYSVGTGGYEQYF	TGTGCCAGCAGTTACTCTGTCGGGACAGGGGGCTACGAGCAGTACTTC	16	TRBD1	-	TRBJ2-7	TRBV6-5
CASSFVMGANTGELFF	TGTGCCAGCAGCTTTGTTATGGGAGCGAACACCGGGGAGCTGTTTTTT	16	-	few	TRBJ2-2	TRBV12-1
CASRRTSGAVPQETQYF	TGTGCCAGCCGGAGGACTAGCGGGGCCGTCCCCCAAGAGACCCAGTACTTC	17	TRBD2	-	TRBJ2-5	TRBV2
CASTRQGRGEQYF	TGTGCCAGCACCCGACAGGGGAGGGGCGAGCAGTACTTC	13	-	-	TRBJ2-7	TRBV6-5
CASTPGGSNYGYTF	TGTGCCAGTACCCCCGGGGGTTCTAACTATGGCTACACCTTC	14	-	-	TRBJ1-2	TRBV19
CASSATANQLNSPLHF	TGCGCCAGCAGCGCGACAGCGAACCAACTAAATTCACCCCTCCACTTT	16	-	-	TRBJ1-6	TRBV5-1